This T cell receptor beta chain is drawn from a study of T cell changes during pregnancy in multiple sclerosis (dated by TCRdb to the late 2010s). Notes on the research overall: The study looked at changes in the T cell repertoire across pregnancy in women with multiple sclerosis.

Note on this clone: What antigen it recognizes has not been identified. Nothing much larger sits one base from this clone, and base qualities are not available.

Library preparation employed the immunoSEQ multiplex PCR assay. As stored in TCRdb, this immuneACCESS dataset retains in-frame rearrangements with V and J assigned. A fraction of the clones does not appear; measured against another copy, unresolved V genes explain less than half of the discrepancy, and the remainder lacks a known reason. Counted in this sample were tens of thousands of clones; about 94% of them appeared once. In total, the top ten clones hold about 2.5% of the sample. The germline V gene sets CDR1 to SGHRS and CDR2 to YFSETQ. For this chain, trimming is 2 bases at the V end and 8 bases at the J end, and the number of junction bases without a gene match is 7. The CDR3 covers 15 residues, taking in both the cysteine and the phenylalanine. CDR3 DNA is the only sequence kept; it has 45 bases, read in frame from the first base.

The source is a female donor with multiple sclerosis, enrolled in a pregnancy study. The input for sequencing was peripheral blood, taken in the third trimester of pregnancy. The rearrangement combines TRBV5-1 with TRBJ1-6; 7 bases in the junction line up with TRBD1. The encoded CDR3 is CASSFTGVADSPLHF. The DNA sequence is given as TGCGCCAGCAGCTTCACAGGGGTCGCGGATTCACCCCTCCACTTT. Where the CDR3 stops, the reference TRBV5-1 and TRBJ1-6 genes take over; the full variable domain is KAGVTQTPRYLIKTRGQQVTLSCSPISGHRSVSWYQQTPGQGLQFLFEYFSETQRNKGNFPGRFSGRQFSNSRSEMNVSTLELGDSALYLCASSFTGVADSPLHFGNGTRLTVT.